Presented here are 6 T cell receptor beta chains from one specimen sequenced in a study of cytomegalovirus exposure and HLA in healthy donors. Amplification used 60 Vbeta primers and 13 Jbeta primers. Clones were read by immunoSEQ multiplex PCR, and TCRdb kept only the in-frame ones, dropping some. Of about 60,000 clones detected, around 80% appear once; the ten largest clones hold around 4%. Source material: PBMCs. The receptors were sampled from a woman aged 30 to 39 in good health and CMV-seronegative.

The V gene is TRBV15, the J gene TRBJ2-7; unclear D gene. Trimming shortened V by 2 bases and J by 5 bases, and 10 bases separated the two germline ends. Germline values: CDR1 LNHNV, CDR2 YYDKDF (reference sequence). This CDR3 region has 13 residues. CDR3 bases: TGTGCCACCAGCAGAATTCGCCGGGACGAGCAGTACTTC. Amino acids: CATSRIRRDEQYF.

As concerns this clone: The identical CDR3 is also encoded by other nucleotide sequences in the sample. The chain links TRBV7-8 to TRBJ2-7, with D hard to call. Per germline, CDR1 SGHVS and CDR2 FQNEAQ. The CDR3 spans 11 residues. The germline V and J ends were trimmed by 5 bases and 4 bases, with 6 bases remaining between them. DNA for the CDR3: TGTGCCAGCAGCCCCGGTTACGAGCAGTACTTC. Its translation: CASSPGYEQYF.

V usage is TRBV5-1 and J usage is TRBJ1-1; perhaps TRBD1 as D (5 bases). The CDR3 extends over 12 amino acids. The V end was cut by 7 bases, the J end by 2 bases, with 9 bases between. In germline, CDR1 is SGHRS, CDR2 YFSETQ. Here the CDR3 reads CASGGTNTEAFF. The CDR3, as DNA: TGCGCCAGCGGAGGGACCAACACTGAAGCTTTCTTT.

The chain carries TRBV7-9 and TRBJ2-5; TRBD2 matches 9 bases. The CDR3 extends over 14 amino acids. Germline V CDR1 and CDR2: SEHNR, FQNEAQ (reference sequence). J was trimmed by 2 bases and V by 6 bases; bases with no gene match: 4. CDR3 in DNA: TGTGCCAGCAGACGACTAGCGGCTCAAGAGACCCAGTACTTC. Translated, it gives CASRRLAAQETQYF.

A single count supports this clone. The rearrangement links TRBV6-1 to TRBJ1-5, with a possible D match to TRBD1 (6 bases). With 3 bases removed from V and 4 bases from J, the gap between germline ends came to 10 bases. The CDR3 extends over 14 amino acids. Germline CDR1 and CDR2: MNHNS and SASEGT. For the CDR3, the DNA is TGTGCCAGCAGTGACTGGACAGCGAATCAGCCCCAGCATTTT. Its translation: CASSDWTANQPQHF.

This chain links TRBV7-3 with TRBJ2-3; tentatively, D is TRBD1 (5 bases). Trimming shortened V by 2 bases and J by 2 bases, and 5 bases separated the two germline ends. This CDR3 spans 13 amino acids. Per the germline V gene, CDR1 is SGHTA and CDR2 is FQGTGA. CDR3: CASSLGHTDTQYF. CDR3 nucleotide sequence: TGTGCCAGCAGCTTAGGACACACAGATACGCAGTATTTT.